Reported below is one T cell receptor (beta chain). Its antigen is not known. At baseline, cycle 4 day 1, and cycle 7 day 1, blood was sampled. The data are from a study of OX40 agonist ivuxolimab in advanced cancers. On the study more broadly: There were three patients with partial responses, one having hepatocellular carcinoma and two cutaneous melanoma. Study-wide results and limits: Average numbers of expanded clones were greater in CD8+ T cells than in CD4+.

V lost 0 bases and J lost 4, with 4 bases in between. The CDR3 is 13 amino acids. Germline values: CDR1 LNHDA, CDR2 SQIVND (reference sequence). Libraries were prepared by immunoSEQ multiplex PCR; TCRdb keeps only in-frame clonotypes and omits some of them. Of tens of thousands of clones listed, 81% are singletons. This sequence joins TRBV19 and TRBJ1-5; no reliable D call. This specimen was CD4+ or CD8+ T cells sorted from blood, taken in a trial of the OX40 agonist ivuxolimab. The receptor was derived from an adult with an advanced solid tumor such as melanoma, head and neck, liver or kidney cancer. CDR3 sequence reads: CASSIDQNQPQHF. CDR3 bases: TGTGCCAGTAGTATAGATCAGAATCAGCCCCAGCATTTT.